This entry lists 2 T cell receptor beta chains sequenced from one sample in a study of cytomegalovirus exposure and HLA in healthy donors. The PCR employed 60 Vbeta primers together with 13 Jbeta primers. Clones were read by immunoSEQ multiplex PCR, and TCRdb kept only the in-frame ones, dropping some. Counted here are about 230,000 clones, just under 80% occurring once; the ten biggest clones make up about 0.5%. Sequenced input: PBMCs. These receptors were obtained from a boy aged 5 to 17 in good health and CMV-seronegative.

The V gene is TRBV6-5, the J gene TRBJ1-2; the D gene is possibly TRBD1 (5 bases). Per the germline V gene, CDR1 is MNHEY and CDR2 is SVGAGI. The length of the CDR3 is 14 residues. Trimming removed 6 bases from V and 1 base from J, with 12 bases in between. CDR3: CASRMDILNYGYTF. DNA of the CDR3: TGTGCCAGCAGGATGGACATTCTTAACTATGGCTACACCTTC.

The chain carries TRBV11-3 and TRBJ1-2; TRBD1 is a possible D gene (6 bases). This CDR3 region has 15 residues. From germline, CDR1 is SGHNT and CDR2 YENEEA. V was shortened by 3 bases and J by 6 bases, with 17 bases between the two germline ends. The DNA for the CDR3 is TGTGCCAGCAGCTTGGGGGCCTCTCTAAACCATGGCTACACCTTC. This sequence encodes CASSLGASLNHGYTF.